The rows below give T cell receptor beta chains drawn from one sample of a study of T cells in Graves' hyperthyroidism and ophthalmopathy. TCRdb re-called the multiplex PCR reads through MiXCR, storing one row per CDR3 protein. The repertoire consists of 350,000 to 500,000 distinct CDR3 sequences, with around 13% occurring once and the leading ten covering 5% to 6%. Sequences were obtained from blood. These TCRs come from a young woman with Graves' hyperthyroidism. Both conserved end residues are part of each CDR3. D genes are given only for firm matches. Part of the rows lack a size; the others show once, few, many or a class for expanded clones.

CDR3 protein: CASSSKGIYNEQFF
CDR3 DNA: TGTGCCAGCTCAAGTAAGGGTATCTACAATGAGCAGTTCTTC
clone size: many
D gene: NA
J gene: TRBJ2-1
V gene: TRBV18

CDR3 protein: CSVEDQGESSYEQYF
CDR3 DNA: TGCAGCGTTGAAGATCAAGGGGAAAGCTCCTACGAGCAGTACTTC
clone size: NA
D gene: NA
J gene: TRBJ2-7
V gene: TRBV29-1

CDR3 protein: CASSAGLAEYTDTQYF
CDR3 DNA: TGTGCCAGCAGCGCGGGACTAGCGGAGTACACAGATACGCAGTATTTT
clone size: NA
D gene: TRBD2
J gene: TRBJ2-3
V gene: TRBV6-1

CDR3 protein: CASSLVRTNTEAFF
CDR3 DNA: TGTGCCAGCAGCTTGGTTCGGACGAACACTGAAGCTTTCTTT
clone size: many
D gene: NA
J gene: TRBJ1-1
V gene: TRBV5-6

CDR3 protein: CASSSLGNQPQHF
CDR3 DNA: TGTGCCAGCAGTTCGCTGGGCAATCAGCCCCAGCATTTT
clone size: NA
D gene: NA
J gene: TRBJ1-5
V gene: TRBV28

CDR3 protein: CASSLPGTSWYEQYF
CDR3 DNA: TGTGCCAGCAGTCTACCCGGGACTAGCTGGTACGAGCAGTACTTC
clone size: few
D gene: TRBD2
J gene: TRBJ2-7
V gene: TRBV6-2/TRBV6-3

CDR3 protein: CASSYSTGGNSPLHF
CDR3 DNA: TGTGCCAGCAGTTACTCGACAGGGGGCAATTCACCCCTCCACTTT
clone size: NA
D gene: TRBD1
J gene: TRBJ1-6
V gene: TRBV6-5

CDR3 protein: CASSLSAQDTEAFF
CDR3 DNA: TGTGCCAGCAGCTTATCCGCGCAGGACACTGAAGCTTTCTTT
clone size: many
D gene: NA
J gene: TRBJ1-1
V gene: TRBV7-8

CDR3 protein: CASSSRDTQETQYF
CDR3 DNA: TGTGCCAGCAGTTCCCGGGACACCCAAGAGACCCAGTACTTC
clone size: many
D gene: NA
J gene: TRBJ2-5
V gene: TRBV27

CDR3 protein: CASSRYTGELFF
CDR3 DNA: TGTGCCAGCAGCAGATACACCGGGGAGCTGTTTTTT
clone size: NA
D gene: NA
J gene: TRBJ2-2
V gene: TRBV27

CDR3 protein: CASSPFKDSNQPQHF
CDR3 DNA: TGCGCCAGCAGCCCATTCAAGGATAGCAATCAGCCCCAGCATTTT
clone size: few
D gene: NA
J gene: TRBJ1-5
V gene: TRBV4-3

CDR3 protein: CASSIWSAGEQYF
CDR3 DNA: TGTGCCAGCAGCATTTGGTCCGCGGGGGAGCAGTACTTC
clone size: many
D gene: NA
J gene: TRBJ2-7
V gene: TRBV9

CDR3 protein: CASSQELRGNEQFF
CDR3 DNA: TGTGCCAGCAGCCAAGAACTAAGAGGTAATGAGCAGTTCTTC
clone size: many
D gene: NA
J gene: TRBJ2-1
V gene: TRBV3-1

CDR3 protein: CAIYGDSNQPQHF
CDR3 DNA: TGTGCCATCTACGGTGATAGCAATCAGCCCCAGCATTTT
clone size: many
D gene: NA
J gene: TRBJ1-5
V gene: TRBV27

CDR3 protein: CASSTTGITDTQYF
CDR3 DNA: TGTGCCAGCAGCACAACAGGGATCACAGATACGCAGTATTTT
clone size: many
D gene: NA
J gene: TRBJ2-3
V gene: TRBV7-9

CDR3 protein: CASSLSVGRVNTEAFF
CDR3 DNA: TGTGCCAGCAGTTTATCAGTCGGGAGGGTCAACACTGAAGCTTTCTTT
clone size: many
D gene: NA
J gene: TRBJ1-1
V gene: TRBV27

CDR3 protein: CASSRLPDSTYEQYF
CDR3 DNA: TGTGCCAGCAGCCGATTACCGGACAGTACCTACGAGCAGTACTTC
clone size: many
D gene: NA
J gene: TRBJ2-7
V gene: TRBV11-2

CDR3 protein: CASSLVGTGWNEQFF
CDR3 DNA: TGTGCCAGCAGCTTGGTGGGGACAGGGTGGAATGAGCAGTTCTTC
clone size: few
D gene: TRBD1
J gene: TRBJ2-1
V gene: TRBV5-6

CDR3 protein: CASSLQDSGNTIYF
CDR3 DNA: TGTGCCAGCAGCCTCCAGGACTCTGGAAACACCATATATTTT
clone size: few
D gene: NA
J gene: TRBJ1-3
V gene: TRBV11-2

CDR3 protein: CASSEWVGQGSPLHF
CDR3 DNA: TGTGCCAGCAGTGAATGGGTGGGCCAGGGGTCACCCCTCCACTTT
clone size: many
D gene: NA
J gene: TRBJ1-6
V gene: TRBV2

CDR3 protein: CASSYDDRDRSPLHF
CDR3 DNA: TGTGCCAGCAGTTACGACGACAGGGATCGTTCACCCCTCCACTTT
clone size: few
D gene: TRBD1
J gene: TRBJ1-6
V gene: TRBV6-2/TRBV6-3

CDR3 protein: CASSLRTGPNQPQHF
CDR3 DNA: TGTGCCAGCAGCTTAAGGACAGGGCCTAATCAGCCCCAGCATTTT
clone size: few
D gene: TRBD1
J gene: TRBJ1-5
V gene: TRBV7-2

CDR3 protein: CASSFGLADTQYF
CDR3 DNA: TGTGCCAGCAGCTTCGGACTAGCGGATACGCAGTATTTT
clone size: NA
D gene: TRBD2
J gene: TRBJ2-3
V gene: TRBV11-3

CDR3 protein: CASRPGTRGNQPQHF
CDR3 DNA: TGTGCCAGCAGACCAGGGACCAGGGGTAACCAGCCCCAGCATTTT
clone size: many
D gene: NA
J gene: TRBJ1-5
V gene: TRBV27

CDR3 protein: CASSLGWKAFF
CDR3 DNA: TGTGCCAGCAGCTTAGGTTGGAAAGCTTTCTTT
clone size: NA
D gene: NA
J gene: TRBJ1-1
V gene: TRBV28